The 25 T cell receptor beta chains given below trace back to one sample, sequenced in a study of shared clonotypes between healthy human individuals. Sequencing used immunoSEQ multiplex PCR; TCRdb keeps in-frame clones, though not all of them. The table has roughly 2 million clones, roughly 95% seen once. The sequenced sample consisted of naive CD4+ T cells sorted from blood. Subset in this sample: CD45RA+ positively selected. All receptors come from a man between 18 and 35 years old in good health.

V is TRBV5-1 and J is TRBJ1-1; the D gene is possibly TRBD1 (6 bases). The CDR3 totals 15 residues. Germline V lookup: CDR1 SGHRS, CDR2 YFSETQ. Trimming removed 4 bases at V and 1 base at J, with 14 bases between. The CDR3 spells CASSPAGVPNTEAFF. For the CDR3, the DNA is TGCGCCAGCAGCCCGGCAGGGGTCCCGAACACTGAAGCTTTCTTT.

The V and J genes are TRBV18 and TRBJ2-2, with D perhaps matching TRBD1 or TRBD2 (5 bases each). The CDR3 covers 15 residues. V was cut by 4 bases and J by 6 bases, with 15 bases left in between. CDR1 is KGHSH, CDR2 LQKENI, per germline. This CDR3 reads CASSRFVGDAGELFF. The CDR3 bases are TGTGCCAGCTCACGCTTTGTGGGGGATGCCGGGGAGCTGTTTTTT.

This clone came up once. The rearrangement uses TRBV30 and TRBJ1-1; D is perhaps TRBD1 (6 bases). CDR3 length equals 13 residues. Germline values: CDR1 GTSNPN, CDR2 SVGIG (reference sequence). V was trimmed by 4 bases and J by 2 bases, leaving 11 bases between them. The CDR3: CAWIQGRNTEAFF. As DNA, the CDR3 is TGTGCCTGGATACAGGGCCGAAACACTGAAGCTTTCTTT.

As for this clone: Other nucleotide sequences from this sample produce the same CDR3. The chain links TRBV18 to TRBJ2-2, with TRBD2 identical over 13 bases. This CDR3 comprises 16 residues. V trimming: 0 bases; J trimming: 5 bases; junction bases outside the gene matches: 0. In germline, CDR1 is KGHSH, CDR2 LQKENI. This CDR3 reads CASSPPGLAGTGELFF. CDR3 nucleotide sequence: TGTGCCAGCTCACCACCGGGACTAGCGGGGACCGGGGAGCTGTTTTTT.

V and J are TRBV11-1 and TRBJ1-1, with a tentative D call TRBD1 (5 bases). This CDR3 comprises 16 residues. V lost 4 bases to trimming and J lost 4 bases, with 19 bases between them. In germline, CDR1 is SGHAT, CDR2 FQDESV (reference sequence). The CDR3 DNA follows: TGTGCCAGCAGCTCTCGGGACCCTATCCAGGGCACTGAAGCTTTCTTT. Protein sequence: CASSSRDPIQGTEAFF.

The gene calls are TRBV4-1 and TRBJ1-1; D unclear. From germline, CDR1 is MGHRA and CDR2 YSYEKL. V lost 1 base and J lost 4, with 10 bases in between. CDR3 length equals 14 residues. Written as DNA, the CDR3 is TGCGCCAGCAGCCAAGCTTGGTCCATCACTGAAGCTTTCTTT. This gives the protein CASSQAWSITEAFF.

V usage is TRBV5-8 and J usage is TRBJ2-5; 8 bases align to TRBD1. Germline V gene sequence: CDR1 SGHTS, CDR2 YDEGEE. V shed 3 bases, J shed 4 bases, and the junction held 2 bases outside the gene matches. CDR3 size: 13 residues. The CDR3 nucleotides are TGTGCCAGCAGCTCGACAGGGGTAGAGACCCAGTACTTC. Protein sequence: CASSSTGVETQYF. Full variable domain (missing parts from reference TRBV5-8 and TRBJ2-5): EAGVTQSPTHLIKTRGQQATLRCSPISGHTSVYWYQQALGLGLQFLLWYDEGEERNRGNFPPRFSGRQFPNYSSELNVNALELEDSALYLCASSSTGVETQYFGPGTRLLVL.

V is TRBV5-8 and J is TRBJ2-1; D is unclear. Germline V gene sequence: CDR1 SGHTS, CDR2 YDEGEE. The CDR3 contains 16 residues. The V end lost 3 bases, the J end lost 12 bases, and 25 bases lay between the germline ends. As DNA, the CDR3 is TGTGCCAGCAGCTCCCGTGGCAGTATATTTATTTTAGGGCAGTTCTTC. Encoded protein: CASSSRGSIFILGQFF.

The chain is built from TRBV4-2 and TRBJ2-3; the D gene is possibly TRBD1 (5 bases). From germline, CDR1 is LGHNA and CDR2 YNFKEQ. The V and J ends lost 0 bases and 1 base respectively, with 11 bases between them. There are 16 residues in the CDR3. CDR3 region: CASSQDPGLRTDTQYF. The CDR3 region has the DNA TGTGCCAGCAGCCAAGATCCAGGGCTTCGCACAGATACGCAGTATTTT.

In the case of this clone: Other nucleotide sequences in the sample specify the same CDR3. The chain combines TRBV2 with TRBJ1-4, with D perhaps matching TRBD1 (6 bases). CDR1 and CDR2 from the germline V gene are SNHLY and FYNNEI. This CDR3 is 14 amino acids long. V was pared by 5 bases and J by 4 bases, with 11 bases between. CDR3 bases: TGTGCCAGCAGTCAAACAGGGTTTAATGAAAAACTGTTTTTT. Protein product: CASSQTGFNEKLFF.

This clone appeared a single time. The V gene is TRBV25-1, the J gene TRBJ1-1, with D perhaps TRBD1 (6 bases). V lost 9 bases, J lost 1 base, and 21 bases lay in between. CDR1 is MGHDK, CDR2 SYGVNS, per germline. CDR3 length equals 16 residues. The CDR3 DNA reads TGTGCCAGTCAGGGGTTTGTGTCCCCTAGGAACACTGAAGCTTTCTTT. Translated: CASQGFVSPRNTEAFF.

The chain uses TRBV14 and TRBJ2-3; D is possibly TRBD2 (6 bases). CDR1 and CDR2 (germline): SGHDN, FVKESK. This CDR3 region has 14 residues. V lost 4 bases and J lost 4, with 12 bases in between. DNA of the CDR3: TGTGCCAGCAGCCTTCGGTCTAGCGCAGATACGCAGTATTTT. Translation gives CASSLRSSADTQYF.

The chain couples TRBV27 to TRBJ1-3, with D unresolved. The CDR3 length is 14 residues. Deletions cut 4 bases from V and 0 bases from J, with 7 bases between. The germline V gene has CDR1 MNHEY and CDR2 SMNVEV (reference sequence). CDR3 in DNA: TGTGCCAGCAGTTCGAGTTTCTCTGGAAACACCATATATTTT. Its protein is CASSSSFSGNTIYF.

About this clone itself: Other DNA sequences within the sample encode an identical CDR3. V gene TRBV30 combines with J gene TRBJ1-5, with a tentative D call TRBD1 (6 bases). The CDR3 is 15 residues long. Trimming cost V 0 bases and J 1 base, with 10 bases left between them. Per germline, CDR1 GTSNPN and CDR2 SVGIG (reference sequence). CDR3 region: CAWSVGGGSNQPQHF. DNA for the CDR3: TGTGCCTGGAGTGTGGGGGGGGGCAGCAATCAGCCCCAGCATTTT.

This chain connects TRBV19 to TRBJ2-7; a possible D gene is TRBD1 (6 bases). The CDR3 totals 14 residues. CDR1 and CDR2 from the germline V gene are LNHDA and SQIVND (reference sequence). V lost 5 bases to trimming and J lost 1 base, with 12 bases between them. The CDR3 DNA reads TGTGCCAGTAGTTCCTATACAGGGTCCTACGAGCAGTACTTC. It encodes CASSSYTGSYEQYF.

This clone was recorded only once. The chain employs TRBV6-6 and TRBJ1-4; D is possibly TRBD1 (5 bases). The ends were cut back, 8 bases at V and 6 bases at J, with 7 bases in the middle. Germline CDR1 is MNHNY and CDR2 is SVGAGI (reference sequence). CDR3 length equals 11 residues. CDR3 sequence reads: CASSGYEKLFF. As DNA, the CDR3 is TGTGCCAGCTCAGGGTATGAAAAACTGTTTTTT.

The chain couples TRBV9 to TRBJ1-4; 7 bases are a match to TRBD1. The CDR3 spans 15 residues. The trim removed 4 bases at V and 8 bases at J, leaving 11 bases unmatched. The germline gives CDR1 SGDLS, CDR2 YYNGEE. The CDR3 reads CASSLEGGAKEKLFF. CDR3 nucleotide sequence: TGTGCCAGCAGCTTAGAAGGGGGCGCGAAAGAAAAACTGTTTTTT.

The chain joins TRBV6-1 to TRBJ2-3; TRBD2 matches at 7 bases. Germline CDR1 MNHNS, CDR2 SASEGT. The CDR3 covers 14 residues. Unmatched junction bases numbered 7, after V lost 8 bases and J lost 2 bases. The CDR3 sequence: CASLDRGVTDTQYF. In DNA form, the CDR3 reads TGTGCCAGCTTAGACCGGGGGGTCACAGATACGCAGTATTTT.

The rearrangement uses TRBV18 and TRBJ2-2; tentatively, D is TRBD2 (5 bases). Between the trimmed V and J ends, which lost 0 bases and 5 bases, there was a span of 16 bases. The germline CDR1 and CDR2 sequences are KGHSH and LQKENI. CDR3 length equals 17 residues. The CDR3 nucleotides read TGTGCCAGCTCACCACCTAGCGCGTATCTTGGAACCGGGGAGCTGTTTTTT. Translation: CASSPPSAYLGTGELFF.

This sequence joins TRBV2 and TRBJ1-2, with a possible D match to TRBD1 (5 bases). V was pared by 6 bases and J by 4 bases, with 15 bases between. This CDR3 spans 14 amino acids. Germline CDR1 and CDR2: SNHLY and FYNNEI. CDR3 bases: TGTGCCAGCAGGGAGGGGCCAGGTGCCTATGGCTACACCTTC. Its protein is CASREGPGAYGYTF.

The chain couples TRBV21-1 to TRBJ1-2; TRBD1, as called in the table, went unchecked against the DNA. TRBV21-1 is noted as a pseudogene. This CDR3 comprises 15 residues. The CDR3 spells CASSTKTVNRDGYTF. CDR3 nucleotides: TGTGCCAGCAGCACCAAGACAGTGAATAGGGATGGCTACACCTTC.

CDR3 nucleotide sequence: TGTGCCAGCAGCTTCGCGGGACAGGCTACTGAAGCTTTCTTT. Protein product: CASSFAGQATEAFF. The V gene is TRBV7-9, the J gene TRBJ1-1; 8 bases match TRBD1. The J segment lost 5 bases and the V segment lost 3 bases, leaving 5 bases of the junction unmatched. This CDR3 comprises 14 residues. In germline, CDR1 is SEHNR, CDR2 FQNEAQ (reference sequence).

The J gene is TRBJ2-1, the V gene TRBV2; 7 bases line up with TRBD2. This CDR3 is 16 amino acids long. V was clipped by 6 bases and J by 3 bases; unmatched bases: 11. Germline loops: CDR1 SNHLY, CDR2 FYNNEI. The CDR3 coding sequence is TGTGCCAGCAGGCCATCCGTTGGACTAGTCTACAATGAGCAGTTCTTC. This sequence encodes CASRPSVGLVYNEQFF.

V usage is TRBV5-4 and J usage is TRBJ1-1; D ambiguous. V was trimmed by 3 bases and J by 7 bases, leaving 13 bases between them. The CDR3 contains 13 residues. Germline lookup yields CDR1 SGHNT and CDR2 YYREEE (reference sequence). In DNA form, the CDR3 reads TGTGCCAGCAGCTGGGAGTATGCTGGTGAAGCTTTCTTT. Protein: CASSWEYAGEAFF.

To note about this clone: Other DNA sequences of this sample code for an identical CDR3. The chain combines TRBV5-1 with TRBJ2-3, with D unresolved. Trimming shortened V by 2 bases and J by 6 bases, and 7 bases separated the two germline ends. This CDR3 has 12 amino acids. Germline V gives CDR1 SGHRS, CDR2 YFSETQ. The CDR3 loop is CASSFTTDTQYF. For the CDR3, the DNA is TGCGCCAGCAGCTTCACTACTGATACGCAGTATTTT.